The 9 T cell receptor beta chains given below trace back to one sample, sequenced in a study of T-cell reconstitution after alpha-beta-depleted transplantation in children. Unique molecular identifiers were incorporated during preparation of the TCRbeta library. TCRdb passed the PCR reads through MiXCR, listing each CDR3 protein once. Of some 460,000 distinct CDR3 sequences in the sample, 15% to 20% were seen once. The specimen comprised PBMCs, mostly from graft donor cells, sampled 360 days after TCRalphabeta/CD19-depleted stem cell transplant. The receptors here all came from a boy in the first two years of life who had a stem cell transplant for Wiskott-Aldrich syndrome, so the T cells may come from the graft donor.

This clonotype has a count of ten or more. This sequence joins TRBV12-3 or TRBV12-4 and TRBJ1-1; D not resolved. The CDR3 is 13 amino acids. With 1 base removed from V and 2 bases from J, the gap between germline ends came to 5 bases. This CDR3 is CASSLERNTEAFF. The CDR3 DNA reads TGTGCCAGCAGTTTAGAACGTAACACTGAAGCTTTCTTT.

This clonotype was counted a few times. This sequence joins TRBV2 and TRBJ2-3; D uncertain. This CDR3 is built from 17 residues. V lost 3 bases and J 2 bases, leaving 18 bases between the germline ends. The germline CDR1 and CDR2 sequences are SNHLY and FYNNEI. The CDR3 DNA reads TGTGCCAGCAGTGAGTCTAGGCCACCTTACACCACAGATACGCAGTATTTT. Translated, it gives CASSESRPPYTTDTQYF.

This clonotype was seen a few times. This chain joins TRBV21-1 and TRBJ2-7; the D call TRBD2 from the table was never checked on the DNA. TRBV21-1 is shown as a pseudogene. This CDR3 has 19 amino acids. Here the CDR3 reads CASSKSGTILAGGAGEQYF. CDR3 DNA: TGTGCCAGCAGCAAAAGCGGGACGATACTAGCGGGAGGAGCCGGGGAGCAGTACTTC.

The rearrangement uses TRBV5-1 and TRBJ2-1; D tentatively fits TRBD1 or TRBD2 (6 bases each). This CDR3 is 12 amino acids long. V shed 7 bases and J shed 9 bases, with 14 bases lying between them. The germline V gene encodes CDR1 SGHRS and CDR2 YFSETQ. Here the CDR3 reads CASGSEGGEQFF. In nucleotides, the CDR3 is TGCGCCAGCGGTTCAGAGGGGGGTGAGCAGTTCTTC.

V gene TRBV7-6 combines with J gene TRBJ1-3, with D maybe TRBD1 (6 bases). CDR3 length equals 16 residues. The V end was cut by 3 bases, the J end by 0 bases, with 12 bases between. The germline CDR1 and CDR2 sequences are SGHVS and FNYEAQ. CDR3 bases: TGTGCCAGCAGCTTCGGGGGCCCTTCCTCTGGAAACACCATATATTTT. Residues: CASSFGGPSSGNTIYF. The entire variable domain, with the rest obtained from reference TRBV7-6 and TRBJ1-3, is as follows: GAGVSQSPRYKVTKRGQDVALRCDPISGHVSLYWYRQALGQGPEFLTYFNYEAQQDKSGLPNDRFSAERPEGSISTLTIQRTEQRDSAMYRCASSFGGPSSGNTIYFGEGSWLTVV.

This clonotype was observed a few times. The CDR3 spells CASSLLGGAGETDTQYF. The CDR3 DNA follows: TGCGCCAGCAGCTTGTTGGGCGGGGCGGGCGAAACAGATACGCAGTATTTT. V is TRBV5-1 and J is TRBJ2-3, with D possibly being TRBD2 (6 bases). V was shortened by 1 base and J by 3 bases, with 18 bases between the two germline ends. This CDR3 contains 17 residues. CDR1 SGHRS and CDR2 YFSETQ come from the germline V gene.

In its sample, this clonotype was seen a few times. V and J are TRBV20-1 and TRBJ2-2, with D perhaps matching TRBD1 or TRBD2 (5 bases each). The CDR3 totals 12 residues. Germline values: CDR1 DFQATT, CDR2 SNEGSKA (reference sequence). Trimming took off 7 bases at V and 3 bases at J, with 9 bases between the two ends. The CDR3 DNA reads TGCAGTGTGGGGGTATACACCGGGGAGCTGTTTTTT. Its translation: CSVGVYTGELFF.

This clonotype turned up a few times. The gene calls are TRBV6-1 and TRBJ2-2; D is unresolved. Germline values: CDR1 MNHNS, CDR2 SASEGT. The CDR3 runs to 13 residues. V was cut by 4 bases and J by 4 bases, with 7 bases left in between. The CDR3 loop is CASSAQPTGELFF. CDR3 DNA: TGTGCCAGCAGTGCTCAACCCACCGGGGAGCTGTTTTTT.

The chain has TRBV18 and TRBJ2-2; a weak D match, TRBD2 (7 bases). Germline lookup yields CDR1 KGHSH and CDR2 LQKENI. The CDR3 covers 15 residues. The V end was cut by 7 bases, the J end by 2 bases, with 14 bases between. The CDR3 DNA follows: TGTGCCAGCTTCACCACGGGGGGCAACACCGGGGAGCTGTTTTTT. Its translation is CASFTTGGNTGELFF. Full variable domain (outside the CDR3, taken from reference TRBV18 and TRBJ2-2): NAGVMQNPRHLVRRRGQEARLRCSPMKGHSHVYWYRQLPEEGLKFMVYLQKENIIDESGMPKERFSAEFPKEGPSILRIQQVVRGDSAAYFCASFTTGGNTGELFFGEGSRLTVL.